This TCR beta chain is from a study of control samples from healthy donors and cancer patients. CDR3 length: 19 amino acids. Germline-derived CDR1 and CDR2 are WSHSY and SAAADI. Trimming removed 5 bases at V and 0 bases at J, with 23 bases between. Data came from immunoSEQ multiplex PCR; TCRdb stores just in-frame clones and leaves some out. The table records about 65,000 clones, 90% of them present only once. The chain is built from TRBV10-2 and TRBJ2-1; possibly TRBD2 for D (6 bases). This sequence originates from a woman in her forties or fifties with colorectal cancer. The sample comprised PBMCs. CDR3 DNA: TGCGCCAGCAGTCCACTTATAGCAATCGGGGGTCTCTCCTACAATGAGCAGTTCTTC. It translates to CASSPLIAIGGLSYNEQFF.